This T cell receptor (beta chain) was captured by sequencing in a study of blood T cell repertoires in COVID-19 (dated by TCRdb to about 2020). Notes on the research overall: The collaborator samples originated in the United States, Italy and Spain and spanned the acute and convalescent phases of COVID-19. The prospective study material was composed of cDNA or gDNA derived from T cells, B-cell-depleted T cells, or PBMCs. The dataset comprised deeply sampled blood TCRbeta repertoires from subjects exposed to, actively infected with, or recovered from COVID-19. The repertoires were released in a freely available public database meant as a resource for research on the immune response to SARS-CoV-2. The samples were drawn from the first 160 participants of the ongoing ImmuneRACE study and from 950 to 1,500 subjects provided by 6 global collaborators. Nearly every sample came with metadata listing a de-identified subject ID, COVID-19 status, age in years and sex. Where available, HLA class I and class II types were taken from metadata supplied by the sample provider and were not determined by assay-based typing.

Participants in the prospective study were aged 18 to 89 years, lived in about two dozen United States geographic areas, and enrolled through a virtual design. Cohort assignment in the prospective study relied on participant-reported clinical history from a screening survey and a study questionnaire. In the prospective study, mobile phlebotomists collected whole blood, serum and a nasopharyngeal or oropharyngeal swab from each participant. Prospective study participants could optionally give additional blood draws and questionnaires over an approximately two-month period. Before DNA extraction, prospective study blood samples were shipped either frozen or at room temperature. TCRbeta CDR3 regions were amplified from genomic DNA by means of the immunoSEQ Assay, a bias-controlled multiplex PCR. In the paper's pipeline: Nucleated cell counts per sample were estimated from amplification of reference gene primers within the assay. To quantify the absolute abundance of each unique TCRbeta CDR3 rearrangement, sequence reads were collapsed and filtered. Productive Simpson clonality was computed per sample as the square root of Simpson's diversity index over productive rearrangements. TCRdb mirrors the immuneACCESS table, restricted to in-frame sequences. Some clones are absent from its copies; in checked studies, under half trace to an unresolved V gene, and the reason for the others is unknown. D and trimming come from the DNA, and the V and J calls and clone size come from that table. Within this sample are over 200,000 clones, with 81% of them counted one time only. The ten largest clonotypes hold 8% to 9.5% of the sample.

This clone occurred once. Its antigen is not yet known. Base qualities were left out, and no much larger clone turns up one base away. Study-wide findings and limitations: The amount of clinical and demographic metadata varied by source and participant and was provided uncurated.

Sequencing was performed on PBMCs or T cells enriched from blood (not recorded which). This sequence was found in a woman in her fifties or sixties with acute COVID-19.

The DNA sequence reads TGTGCCAGCAGCGCACAGTGGAACCAGTACTTC. Its amino acids are CASSAQWNQYF. The chain is assembled from TRBV7-2 and TRBJ2-7; no confident D gene assignment can be made. From the germline V gene, CDR1 is SGHTA and CDR2 is FQGNSA. Spanning cysteine to phenylalanine, the CDR3 consists of 11 amino acids. The kept DNA is CDR3 alone, 33 bases in frame from the first base. V is reduced by 5 bases and J by 10 bases, leaving a spacing of 12 bases between them.